This T cell receptor beta chain was sequenced in a study (dated by TCRdb to the mid-2010s). At the level of the whole study: Whether tumor-infiltrating Tregs in breast cancer are recruited from blood Tregs or converted in situ from other CD4+ T cell subsets was tested. What the study reported, not specific to this receptor: The greatest overlap of tumor-infiltrating Treg TCR alpha and beta sequences was with tumor naive CD4+ T cells, followed next by blood naive CD4+ T cells. The validation in the larger cohort was limited to a single TCR beta V-J rearrangement instead of whole repertoires. Tumor memory CD4+ T cell TCR gene usage was found to cluster with blood and lymph node memory CD4+ cells and with lymph node naive CD4+ cells.

The CDR3, cysteine through phenylalanine, is 17 amino acids long. Only the CDR3 DNA is retained, 51 bases long and in frame from the first base. The germline V gene specifies SGHRS as CDR1 and YFSETQ as CDR2. Between the V and J ends, shortened by 4 bases and 0 bases respectively, the junction contains 19 bases. Tregs were isolated as CD4+CD25+CD127-/low cells. Tregs, naive and memory CD4+ T cells from tumor, blood and ipsilateral draining lymph nodes of a handful of breast cancer patients underwent full-length TCR alpha and beta sequencing. Tumor tissue, along with lymph nodes from ipsilateral axillary dissection, was perfused with PBS, minced, and then digested using collagenase I and hyaluronidase. FACS confirmed that the sorted cell populations were more than 90% pure. Full-length TCR variable regions were amplified by 5' RACE PCR with constant-region reverse primers, and semi-nested PCR with Nested Universal Primer A was subsequently performed. The ReliaPrep RNA Cell Miniprep System was used to extract total RNA, which was then reverse transcribed into 5'RACE-ready cDNA with the SMARTer RACE 5'/3' Kit. Multiplex adaptors were used to barcode the full-length TCR alpha and beta libraries, which were then sequenced on an Illumina MiSeq. The paper's data handling went like this. For each of nine subset-tissue groups, sequencing data from the five patients were pooled, and the groups were compared by unsupervised clustering of TCR gene usage. The Morisita-Horn index was used to calculate repertoire similarity, with shared sequences weighted by how much each contributed to each repertoire. The public reads were reprocessed in TCRdb via fastp at Q25 and MiXCR, keeping in-frame beta chains. Identical CDR3 protein sequences are pooled into one entry, listed with their most common genes and DNA. TCRdb, not the authors, supplied the V and J calls. The sample table records around 50,000 distinct CDR3 sequences; less than 30% of these occur just once. Of the sample, roughly 2.2% is held by the ten largest clones.

This clonotype was recorded at least ten times. No antigen is known for it. No much larger clone is present one base from it, and per-base qualities are unavailable. This sequence uses TRBV5-1 and TRBJ2-5, with a tentative D call of TRBD1 or TRBD2, each matching 5 bases. This sequence originates from a female donor with breast cancer. Sequencing was performed on tumor-infiltrating Tregs sorted from the breast tumor. The bases are TGCGCCAGCAGCCGCGGGCAGGGTCAATTGAACCAAGAGACCCAGTACTTC. The encoded protein is CASSRGQGQLNQETQYF. The full variable domain, completed from the reference TRBV5-1 and TRBJ2-5 proteins outside the CDR3, reads KAGVTQTPRYLIKTRGQQVTLSCSPISGHRSVSWYQQTPGQGLQFLFEYFSETQRNKGNFPGRFSGRQFSNSRSEMNVSTLELGDSALYLCASSRGQGQLNQETQYFGPGTRLLVL.